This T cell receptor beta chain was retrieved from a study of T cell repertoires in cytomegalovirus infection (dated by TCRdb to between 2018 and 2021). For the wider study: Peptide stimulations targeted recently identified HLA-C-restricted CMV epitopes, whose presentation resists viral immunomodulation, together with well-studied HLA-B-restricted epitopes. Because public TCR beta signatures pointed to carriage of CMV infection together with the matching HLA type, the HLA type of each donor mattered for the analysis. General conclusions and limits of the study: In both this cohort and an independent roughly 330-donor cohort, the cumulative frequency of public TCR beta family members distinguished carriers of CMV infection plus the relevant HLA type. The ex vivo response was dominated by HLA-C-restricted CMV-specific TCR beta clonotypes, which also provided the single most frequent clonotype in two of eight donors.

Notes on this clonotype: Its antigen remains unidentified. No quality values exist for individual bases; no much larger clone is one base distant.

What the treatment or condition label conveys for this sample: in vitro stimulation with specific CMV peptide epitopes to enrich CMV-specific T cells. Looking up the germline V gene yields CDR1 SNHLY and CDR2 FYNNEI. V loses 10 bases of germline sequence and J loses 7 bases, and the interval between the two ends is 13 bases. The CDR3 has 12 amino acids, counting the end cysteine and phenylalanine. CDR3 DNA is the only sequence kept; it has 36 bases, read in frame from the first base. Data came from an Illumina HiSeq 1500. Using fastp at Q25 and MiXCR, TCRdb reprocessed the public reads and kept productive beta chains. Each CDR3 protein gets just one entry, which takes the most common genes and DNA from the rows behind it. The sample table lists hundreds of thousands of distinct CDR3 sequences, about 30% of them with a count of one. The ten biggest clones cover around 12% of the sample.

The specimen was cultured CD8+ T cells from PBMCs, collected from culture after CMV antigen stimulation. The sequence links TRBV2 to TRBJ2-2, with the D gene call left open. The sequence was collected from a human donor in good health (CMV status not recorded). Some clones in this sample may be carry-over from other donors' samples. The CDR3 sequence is CATLTLHGELFF. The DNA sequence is TGTGCCACCCTCACACTTCACGGGGAGCTGTTTTTT.